Listed here are 4 T cell receptor beta chains from one sample, sequenced in a study of blood T cell repertoires in COVID-19. Method: immunoSEQ multiplex PCR; TCRdb's copy keeps in-frame clones and lacks some. This sample has some 30,000 clones, with more than 85% found just once. The sample consisted of peripheral blood. All receptors come from a human donor in a cohort sampled during active COVID-19. The donor label of this sample is uncertain.

The V call is TRBV28, the J call TRBJ2-1; 15 bases agree with TRBD2. Trimming removed 5 bases from V and 6 bases from J; junction bases left unmatched: 8. The germline V gene encodes CDR1 MDHEN and CDR2 SYDVKM. The CDR3 has 17 residues. CDR3 region: CASSGGLAGGGGNEQFF. The CDR3 nucleotides are TGTGCCAGCAGTGGGGGACTAGCGGGAGGTGGAGGCAATGAGCAGTTCTTC.

This chain connects TRBV14 to TRBJ2-1, with 11 nucleotides matching TRBD2. In germline, CDR1 is SGHDN, CDR2 FVKESK. Trimming took 3 bases from V and 8 from J; bases not matched to a gene: 6. CDR3 length equals 15 residues. The CDR3 DNA follows: TGTGCCAGCAGCCATCTCCTAGCGGGAGGCTATGAGCAGTTCTTC. Translation: CASSHLLAGGYEQFF. The full variable domain, in which reference TRBV14 and TRBJ2-1 provide the parts outside the CDR3, is EAGVTQFPSHSVIEKGQTVTLRCDPISGHDNLYWYRRVMGKEIKFLLHFVKESKQDESGMPNNRFLAERTGGTYSTLKVQPAELEDSGVYFCASSHLLAGGYEQFFGPGTRLTVL.

CDR3 residues: CASSVQGGETQYF. DNA of the CDR3: TGTGCCAGCAGTGTACAGGGTGGCGAGACCCAGTACTTC. The J gene is TRBJ2-5, the V gene TRBV2; weak D call: TRBD1 (6 bases). The ends were cut back, 4 bases at V and 5 bases at J, with 11 bases in the middle. CDR1 is SNHLY, CDR2 FYNNEI, per germline. The CDR3 covers 13 residues. Full variable domain (remainder filled in from reference TRBV2 and TRBJ2-5): EPEVTQTPSHQVTQMGQEVILRCVPISNHLYFYWYRQILGQKVEFLVSFYNNEISEKSEIFDDQFSVERPDGSNFTLKIRSTKLEDSAMYFCASSVQGGETQYFGPGTRLLVL.

The chain couples TRBV29-1 to TRBJ1-1; the D gene is possibly TRBD1 (5 bases). Trimming pared 5 bases from V and 1 base from J, leaving 8 bases between. CDR3 length: 12 residues. Germline CDR1 SQVTM, CDR2 ANQGSEA. CDR3 loop: CSVSRGNTEAFF. As DNA, the CDR3 is TGCAGCGTTAGTAGGGGGAACACTGAAGCTTTCTTT.